These 6 T cell receptor beta chains were all obtained from the same sample, sequenced in a study of cytomegalovirus exposure and HLA in healthy donors. Data came from immunoSEQ multiplex PCR; TCRdb stores just in-frame clones and leaves some out. The sample records about 150,000 clones, about 86% being singletons. Sequencing was done on a sample of PBMCs. These receptors came from a human donor in good health.

In DNA form, the CDR3 reads TGTGCCAGCAGCCAAGTTGGCCAGGGGGAGTTCTTC. Its translation is CASSQVGQGEFF. The chain recombines TRBV4-2 with TRBJ2-1; 7 bases line up with TRBD1. Germline V lookup: CDR1 LGHNA, CDR2 YNFKEQ. The CDR3 totals 12 residues. J was trimmed by 14 bases and V by 1 base; bases with no gene match: 5.

This clone was picked up a small number of times. The DNA of the CDR3 is TGCGCCAGCAGCCAAGATTGGAGGACGGTGGTGCCTGAAGCTTTCTTT. Protein: CASSQDWRTVVPEAFF. The chain recombines TRBV4-1 with TRBJ1-1, with no clear D. Germline CDR1 MGHRA, CDR2 YSYEKL. This CDR3 region has 16 residues. V dropped 0 bases and J dropped 6 bases, with 17 bases sitting between them.

V is TRBV7-9 and J is TRBJ2-7, with 8 bases aligning to TRBD2. The germline CDR1 and CDR2 sequences are SEHNR and FQNEAQ (reference sequence). The junction had 6 bases not matched to a gene; V was cut back by 3 bases and J by 5 bases. The CDR3 sequence is 14 residues long. Here the CDR3 DNA reads TGTGCCAGCAGCTTTGGGCTAGCGGGTGACGAGCAGTACTTC. Protein: CASSFGLAGDEQYF. The full variable domain, its missing parts supplied by reference TRBV7-9 and TRBJ2-7, is DTGVSQNPRHKITKRGQNVTFRCDPISEHNRLYWYRQTLGQGPEFLTYFQNEAQLEKSRLLSDRFSAERPKGSFSTLEIQRTEQGDSAMYLCASSFGLAGDEQYFGPGTRLTVT.

Comment on this clone: Germline is not matched at one junction end, which may reflect a read error. The chain employs TRBV2 and TRBJ2-7, with TRBD1 matching 12 bases. CDR1 and CDR2 from the germline V gene are SNHLY and FYNNEI. This CDR3 is 15 amino acids long. CDR3 sequence reads: CASSTRDRGPNDQYF. DNA of the CDR3: TGTGCCAGCAGTACCCGGGACAGGGGGCCGAACGACCAGTACTTC.

The chain has TRBV27 and TRBJ2-7; 8 positions agree with TRBD1. The CDR3 is 14 amino acids. With 8 bases clipped from V and 5 bases from J, the junction kept 11 bases outside the gene matches. CDR1 is MNHEY, CDR2 SMNVEV, per germline (reference sequence). Written as DNA, the CDR3 is TGTGCCAGCGGGCGGAGGACAGGGCGGGACGAGCAGTACTTC. Translating gives CASGRRTGRDEQYF.

The CDR3 coding sequence is TGCGCCAGCAGCTTGGTAAGGGGGCTAGGGGAGCAGTACTTC. This sequence encodes CASSLVRGLGEQYF. The genes are TRBV5-1 and TRBJ2-7; the match to TRBD1 covers 7 bases. The ends lost 0 bases at V and 7 bases at J; junction bases unmatched: 7. This CDR3 comprises 14 residues. The germline V gene encodes CDR1 SGHRS and CDR2 YFSETQ. Combining the CDR3 with reference TRBV5-1 and TRBJ2-7 gives the whole variable domain KAGVTQTPRYLIKTRGQQVTLSCSPISGHRSVSWYQQTPGQGLQFLFEYFSETQRNKGNFPGRFSGRQFSNSRSEMNVSTLELGDSALYLCASSLVRGLGEQYFGPGTRLTVT.